This T cell receptor beta chain is from a study of blood T cell repertoires in COVID-19. About the research overall: There were acute and convalescent COVID-19 samples, and they came from the United States, Italy and Spain. T cells, B-cell-depleted T cells, or PBMCs supplied cDNA or gDNA.

Germline assignment: CDR1 MRHNA and CDR2 SNTAGT. The CDR3 totals 17 residues. V dropped 6 bases and J dropped 4 bases, with 22 bases sitting between them. Clones were read by immunoSEQ multiplex PCR, and TCRdb kept only the in-frame ones, dropping some. The data show fewer than 80,000 clones, 90% seen once. This clonotype was obtained from a middle-aged man with acute or convalescent COVID-19. The sequenced material came from peripheral blood. This rearrangement joins TRBV6-4 to TRBJ2-1, with D perhaps TRBD2 (6 bases). This CDR3 is CASSPRKGSAGYNEQFF. The CDR3 nucleotides are TGTGCCAGCAGCCCCCGTAAGGGATCGGCGGGGTACAATGAGCAGTTCTTC.